These 3 T cell receptor beta chains were all obtained from the same sample, sequenced in a study of T cells in Graves' hyperthyroidism and ophthalmopathy. RNA transcripts yielded amplified TCR beta CDR3 regions. Using the HTBI primer set, a first-round RT-PCR was run on the TCR CDR3. One entry per CDR3 protein, called by TCRdb with MiXCR from the multiplex PCR reads. This sample has 610,000 or so distinct CDR3 sequences, with around 42% found just once. The specimen sequenced was peripheral blood or thyroid tissue (not recorded which). The receptors come from a young woman with Graves' hyperthyroidism.

As regards this clonotype: This may come from a read error, since a much larger clone is one base off. The rearrangement uses TRBV7-6 and TRBJ2-7; D gene unclear. The CDR3 extends over 14 amino acids. The V gene lost 1 base and the J gene lost 2 bases, with 9 bases spanning the gap. Looked up from germline, CDR1 is SGHVS and CDR2 is FNYEAQ. The CDR3 DNA follows: TGTGCCAGCAGCTTAGGAAGAGATGCCTACGAGCAGTACTTC. Protein sequence: CASSLGRDAYEQYF.

The chain employs TRBV7-2 and TRBJ1-2; D uncertain. The length of the CDR3 is 14 residues. Germline-derived CDR1 and CDR2 are SGHTA and FQGNSA. V was shortened by 4 bases and J by 6 bases, with 15 bases between the two germline ends. The CDR3 DNA reads TGTGCCAGCAGCTGGAAAAAGGGAGGAGATGGCTACACCTTC. This gives the protein CASSWKKGGDGYTF.

This clonotype was detected many times. This chain joins TRBV4-1 and TRBJ1-4; D unclear. Deletions cut 1 base from V and 0 bases from J, with 3 bases between. CDR1 and CDR2 (germline): MGHRA, YSYEKL. The CDR3 is 14 amino acids. DNA for the CDR3: TGCGCCAGCAGCCAAGTCGCAACTAATGAAAAACTGTTTTTT. It translates to CASSQVATNEKLFF.